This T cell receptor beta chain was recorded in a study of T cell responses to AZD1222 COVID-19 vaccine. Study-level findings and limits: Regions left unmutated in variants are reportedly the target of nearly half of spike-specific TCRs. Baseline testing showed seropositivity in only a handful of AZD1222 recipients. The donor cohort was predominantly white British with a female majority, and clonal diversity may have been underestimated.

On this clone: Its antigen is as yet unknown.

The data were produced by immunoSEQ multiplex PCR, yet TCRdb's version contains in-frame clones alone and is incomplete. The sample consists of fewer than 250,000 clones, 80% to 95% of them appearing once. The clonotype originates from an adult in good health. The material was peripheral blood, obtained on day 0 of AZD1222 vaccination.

The CDR3: CASSFIKTGVDSYEQYF. CDR3 DNA: TGCGCCAGCAGCTTCATTAAAACAGGGGTAGACTCCTACGAGCAGTACTTC. The gene calls are TRBV5-1 and TRBJ2-7; 7 nucleotides line up with TRBD1. CDR3 length equals 17 residues. The ends lost 2 bases at V and 0 bases at J; junction bases unmatched: 11. CDR1 and CDR2 from the germline V gene are SGHRS and YFSETQ.